This TCR beta chain was recovered during a study of CD8+CD57+ T cells in acquired aplastic anemia. Study summary: The average for DNA from sorted CD4+ and CD8+ cells was roughly 3 ug.

Note on this clonotype: No antigen is known for it.

Only patients with CD8+CD57+ cell expansion on flow cytometry were chosen for sequencing. Severe acquired aplastic anemia was the diagnosis recorded for all patients. Genomic DNA acted as the template from which TCR beta VDJ combination and CDR3 sequence profiling were carried out. TCRdb redid the calling of the reads with MiXCR, one entry per CDR3 protein. The sample comprises approximately 300,000 distinct CDR3 sequences, roughly 53% of which are singletons, and 1% to 1.5% rests with the top ten. The V and J ends lost 1 base and 4 bases respectively, with 9 bases between them. This CDR3 spans 14 amino acids. The germline V gene encodes CDR1 SGHVS and CDR2 FQNEAQ. Study findings and constraints: Patients and controls were not found to differ significantly in CD8+ Simpson's diversity. Overlap between patients and controls comprised 25 to 35 CD8+ CDR3 sequences.

This TCR derives from a human donor with aplastic anemia. The sequencing input was sorted CD4+, CD8+, or CD8+CD57+ T cells (not recorded which) from PBMCs. This chain connects TRBV7-8 to TRBJ2-3; D not certain. The CDR3: CASSLVVWADTQYF. CDR3 DNA sequence: TGTGCCAGCAGCTTAGTTGTGTGGGCAGATACGCAGTATTTT.